A selection of T cell receptor beta chains follows, all from one sample in a study of T cell responses to AZD1222 COVID-19 vaccine. Assay: immunoSEQ multiplex PCR; the TCRdb copy retains only in-frame clones and omits some. The sample consists of around 110,000 clones, about 93% of them appearing once. The sequencing used peripheral blood, collected on day 0 of AZD1222 vaccination. Receptor source: an adult in good health. Both conserved end residues are part of each CDR3. Fields, in order: clone size, V gene, J gene, CDR3 protein. Not every row has a clone size; where given, it reads once, few, many or a size class.

>-|TRBV29-1|TRBJ2-1
CSVGGLVSYNEQFF
>-|TRBV13|TRBJ2-5
CASSLSVTQYF
>-|TRBV3-1/TRBV3-2|TRBJ1-2
CASSQDMGGYTF
>-|TRBV7-2|TRBJ1-5
CASSLDPNQPQHF
>once|TRBV3-1/TRBV3-2|TRBJ1-1
CASSQVRLGGRGTEAFF
>-|TRBV18|TRBJ1-1
CASSPPSGGGTEAFF
>-|TRBV5-1|TRBJ2-1
CASSFGLAGLSYNEQFF
>-|TRBV5-5|TRBJ1-1
CASSLGGGVATEAFF
>-|TRBV7-9|TRBJ1-3
CASSWMGRSSGNTIYF
>-|TRBV19|TRBJ1-4
CASTPQGGRNEKLFF
>-|TRBV2|TRBJ2-7
CASCRDRGVSSYEQYF
>-|TRBV2|TRBJ2-7
CASETGFYEQYF
>once|TRBV11-3|TRBJ2-1
CASSPRDSSYNEQFF
>-|TRBV6-4|TRBJ2-1
CASSDSSGGGNEQFF
>-|TRBV2|TRBJ1-6
CASSVNGPGVNSPLHF
>-|TRBV30|TRBJ2-7
CAWAGLTSSYEQYF
>-|TRBV11-3|TRBJ1-2
CASSRTEAYGYTF
>-|TRBV7-2|TRBJ1-4
CASSLTGSGATNEKLFF
>-|TRBV5-1|TRBJ1-2
CASSLGGQSMAGYTF
>-|TRBV4-3|TRBJ2-1
CASSQEWASVDEQFF
>-|TRBV6-2/TRBV6-3|TRBJ1-5
CASSYSHPGGNQPQHF
>few|TRBV6-5|TRBJ2-3
CASSSSGTPPRDTQYF
>-|TRBV5-1|TRBJ1-6
CASSSADRNSPLHF
>-|TRBV7-2|TRBJ2-3
CASSLELSGTDTQYF
>-|TRBV29-1|TRBJ1-6
CSVLEAGWNSPLHF
>-|TRBV5-1|TRBJ1-3
CASSLDTLAGGNTIYF
>-|TRBV24-1|TRBJ1-2
CATAPGTSYGYTF
>-|TRBV6-5|TRBJ2-7
CASGTGPSYEQYF
>-|TRBV12-3/TRBV12-4|TRBJ1-5
CASGAAKPQHF
>-|TRBV5-1|TRBJ1-6
CASSAGSYGDSPLHF
>-|TRBV12-5|TRBJ1-2
CASGLVLWGGGYTF
>-|TRBV25-1|TRBJ1-2
CASRTRTGTGYTF
>-|TRBV29-1|TRBJ2-1
CSAADGNEQFF
>-|TRBV3-1/TRBV3-2|TRBJ1-2
CASSQQTGRRNGYTF
>-|TRBV19|TRBJ1-1
CASSWGGSTEAFF
>-|TRBV27|TRBJ1-2
CASSPWTSYGYTF
>few|TRBV2|TRBJ1-1
CASSAGLYTEAFF
>-|TRBV19|TRBJ1-5
CASSIGRDSNQPQHF
>-|TRBV2|TRBJ2-5
CASSESRGLQETQYF
>-|TRBV5-1|TRBJ2-1
CASSARPGSGKQFF
>-|TRBV13|TRBJ2-7
CASSLWGQGNREQYF
>-|TRBV7-8|TRBJ1-1
CASSWRSTGMSEAFF
>-|TRBV2|TRBJ1-5
CASSEGQGLIGPQHF
>-|TRBV5-1|TRBJ2-7
CASSFRGDREKYF
>-|TRBV9|TRBJ1-2
CASSVGPGYGYTF
>-|TRBV3-1/TRBV3-2|TRBJ2-7
CASSQGRTRYEQYF
>-|TRBV7-9|TRBJ1-6
CASSRDRENSPLHF
>-|TRBV5-4|TRBJ1-1
CASSLALGGNTEAFF
>-|TRBV7-2|TRBJ1-1
CASSLAVDVFRTYNF
>-|TRBV5-1|TRBJ1-4
CASSLDGRTNEKLFF
>-|TRBV7-2|TRBJ2-7
CASSPDRDGYEQYF
>-|TRBV4-3|TRBJ1-5
CASSRDRDNQPQHF
>once|TRBV11-2|TRBJ2-5
CASSLRDPRETQYF
>once|TRBV7-3|TRBJ2-7
CASSLKGREQTGYEQYF
>-|TRBV9|TRBJ2-1
CASSVGGGASYNEQFF
>-|TRBV9|TRBJ2-3
CASSGRTESTDTQYF
>-|TRBV5-6|TRBJ1-5
CASSLGAGAQNQPQHF
>-|TRBV2|TRBJ2-3
CASSSDRVSTDTQYF